This T cell receptor beta chain was sequenced for a study of monozygotic twins with inflammatory bowel disease. Findings and caveats of the study: There was no support for any single strong signal or clonotype associated with IBD. Patient-to-patient differences in immunosuppressive treatment may have added variability to the repertoires.

The germline CDR1 and CDR2 sequences are MNHNY and SVGAGI (reference sequence). This CDR3 region has 14 residues. Researchers generated cDNA in eight separate reactions per sample. TCRdb reprocessed the 5' RACE reads, keeping one entry per CDR3 protein, no DNA. This sample's table has 440,000 or so distinct CDR3 sequences. As to this clonotype: The antigen remains unidentified.

V usage is TRBV6-6 and J usage is TRBJ2-1. This clonotype was obtained from a human donor with ulcerative colitis or Crohn's disease, or a healthy co-twin of an affected twin (not recorded which). The source material was blood. The CDR3 reads CASSFFMGINEQFF.